Listed below are T cell receptor beta chains from one sample, sequenced in a study of metastatic and nonmetastatic thyroid tumors. Using MiXCR, TCRdb re-called clones from the PCR reads. The sample shows tens of thousands of clones, around 10% of them seen only once. Sequencing input: blood. Receptors originate from a male donor with papillary thyroid cancer or a benign thyroid nodule (not recorded which). Some clones in this sample may be carry-over from other donors' samples. CDR3s include the opening cysteine and the closing phenylalanine or tryptophan. The D gene is left open where the match is weak. The size entry is marked missing in some rows and otherwise reads once, few, many or a size class.

j_gene | v_gene | d_gene | abundance | CDR3nt | CDR3aa
TRBJ2-1 | TRBV28 | - | many | TGTGCCAGCAGTTTAGGGGAGATCTTGGTGGGTGAGCAGTTCTTC | CASSLGEILVGEQFF
TRBJ2-3 | TRBV6-2/TRBV6-3 | TRBD2 | - | TGTGCAAGCAGCCACGGGACTAGCGGGGTTGGCACAGATACGCAGTATTTT | CASSHGTSGVGTDTQYF
TRBJ2-4 | TRBV5-1 | - | - | TGCGCCAGCAGCCCTCAGGGGGGAGACATTCAGTACTTC | CASSPQGGDIQYF
TRBJ2-7 | TRBV7-9 | - | many | TGTGCCAGCAGCTTACAGGGCTACGAGCAGTACTTC | CASSLQGYEQYF
TRBJ2-3 | TRBV27 | TRBD2 | many | TGTGCCAGCAGTTACGGACTAGCCTCTAGCACAGATACGCAGTATTTT | CASSYGLASSTDTQYF
TRBJ2-1 | TRBV6-1 | TRBD2 | medium-sized | TGTGCCAGCAGGACTAGCGGGAGCAATGAGCAGTTCTTC | CASRTSGSNEQFF
TRBJ2-5 | TRBV20-1 | TRBD2 | many | TGCAGTGCTAGTGTAGTAGGGAGGGCCGGGGAGACCCAGTACTTC | CSASVVGRAGETQYF
TRBJ2-7 | TRBV6-4 | - | - | TGCGCCAGCCCGCTGGTCTGCCGGGACGTGGCCTACGAGCAGTACTTC | CASPLVCRDVAYEQYF
TRBJ2-1 | TRBV2 | - | many | TGTGCGAAAGAGAGCGGTGAGCAGTTCTTC | CAKESGEQFF
TRBJ1-2 | TRBV28 | - | medium-sized | TGTGCCAGCAGCATCGATGGGGACTATGGCTACACCTTC | CASSIDGDYGYTF
TRBJ2-2 | TRBV3-1 | TRBD2 | - | TGTGCCAGCAGCCGTCAACCGGGACTAGCGGAGAACACCGGGGAGCTGTTTTTT | CASSRQPGLAENTGELFF
TRBJ2-3 | TRBV2 | - | many | TGTGCCAGCAGCTTCAGGACTTCCACAGATACGCAGTATTTT | CASSFRTSTDTQYF
TRBJ1-3 | TRBV6-1 | - | many | TGTGCCAGCAGAAGGGGCAGGTTGGAGAGAAACACCATATATTTT | CASRRGRLERNTIYF
TRBJ2-3 | TRBV15 | - | many | TGTGCCACCAGCAGAAGCGGCTCAACGCGGGATACGCAGTATTTT | CATSRSGSTRDTQYF
TRBJ2-5 | TRBV7-2 | - | many | TGTGCCAGCAGCTTAGAGGTGGGGGGGACCCAGTACTTC | CASSLEVGGTQYF
TRBJ2-3 | TRBV24-1 | - | - | TGTGCCACCGGGCGGGGGCGAACGGTAGGGGAATCTTTTGGCACAGATACGCAGTATTTT | CATGRGRTVGESFGTDTQYF
TRBJ1-1 | TRBV7-9 | - | many | TGTGCCAGCAGCGGGGGGGGCGGAGGATTGGTAGCTTTCTTT | CASSGGGGGLVAFF
TRBJ2-7 | TRBV10-1 | TRBD1 | medium-sized | TGCGCCAGCAGTCCGGGACAGGGAGGCGAGCAGTACTTC | CASSPGQGGEQYF
TRBJ2-5 | TRBV6-2/TRBV6-3 | - | many | TGTGCCAGCAGTCCCGCAGGCCTGGGGGAGACCCAGTACTTC | CASSPAGLGETQYF
TRBJ2-7 | TRBV15 | TRBD2 | many | TGTGCCACCAGCAGAGTGAGTAGCGGGGACGAGCAGTACTTC | CATSRVSSGDEQYF
TRBJ2-5 | TRBV7-9 | TRBD1 | many | TGTGCCAGCAGCTTACAGGACAGGGGCAATCAAGAGACCCAGTACTTC | CASSLQDRGNQETQYF
TRBJ2-7 | TRBV7-8 | - | - | TGTGCCAGCAGCTCCGAGGGGGTCCGCGAGCAGTACTTC | CASSSEGVREQYF
TRBJ1-1 | TRBV30 | TRBD1 | many | TGTGCTTTACGCAAGGGGACAGGGTGGAACACTGAAGCTTTCTTT | CALRKGTGWNTEAFF
TRBJ2-7 | TRBV27 | - | few | TGTGCCAGCACCCCCGGGTTTAGCGATCAGTACTTC | CASTPGFSDQYF
TRBJ1-5 | TRBV20-1 | - | many | TGCAGTGCTAGAGATAGGAACAATCAGCCCCAGCATTTT | CSARDRNNQPQHF
TRBJ2-1 | TRBV20-1 | TRBD2 | many | TGCAGTGCTAGAACTAGCGGGTCCTCCTACAATGAGCAGTTCTTC | CSARTSGSSYNEQFF
TRBJ2-2 | TRBV19 | - | - | TGTGCCAGTAGTATAGGGCAGGGGGGGCACACCGGGGAGCTGTTTTTT | CASSIGQGGHTGELFF
TRBJ2-4 | TRBV20-1 | - | many | TGCAGTGCTAGAGACCCCGGACACAAAAACATTCAGTACTTC | CSARDPGHKNIQYF
TRBJ1-2 | TRBV27 | - | many | TGTGCCAGCAGTTTATACTGGAGTGGGGAAACGGATGGCTACACCTTC | CASSLYWSGETDGYTF
TRBJ2-7 | TRBV27 | TRBD1 | few | TGTGCCAGCAGGCCAGGGGGCATTGCCTACGAGCAGTACTTC | CASRPGGIAYEQYF
TRBJ2-4 | TRBV4-1 | TRBD2 | many | TGCGCCAGCAGCATACTAGCGGACCTAGCCAAAAACATTCAGTACTTC | CASSILADLAKNIQYF
TRBJ1-4 | TRBV10-3 | - | many | TGTGCCATCAGTGCTCGGGAAAATGAAAAACTGTTTTTT | CAISARENEKLFF
TRBJ2-7 | TRBV10-3 | TRBD2 | many | TGTGCCATCAGTGAGTCGACTAGCCAGGGCGAGCAGTACTTC | CAISESTSQGEQYF
TRBJ2-2 | TRBV5-8 | TRBD1 | many | TGTGCCAGCAGCTTCTGGACAGGAAAAAACACCGGGGAGCTGTTTTTT | CASSFWTGKNTGELFF
TRBJ1-1 | TRBV6-6 | - | many | TGTGCCAGCAGTTACCTCTTCGCGGGGCCCGACATGAACACTGAAGCTTTCTTT | CASSYLFAGPDMNTEAFF
TRBJ2-2 | TRBV24-1 | - | many | TGTGCCACCAGTCACGGGAACACCGGGGAGCTGTTTTTT | CATSHGNTGELFF
TRBJ2-7 | TRBV20-1 | TRBD1 | many | TGCAGTGCTGAGGACAGGGCAACCTACGAGCAGTACTTC | CSAEDRATYEQYF
TRBJ2-3 | TRBV11-1 | - | many | TGTGCCAGCACCAGATGGGAGGGGGCCAGCACAGATACGCAGTATTTT | CASTRWEGASTDTQYF
TRBJ2-1 | TRBV20-1 | - | many | TGCAGTGGCAGAGGCAGGCGGGATTACAATGAGCAGTTCTTC | CSGRGRRDYNEQFF
TRBJ1-1 | TRBV6-1 | - | few | TGTGCCAGCAGTGACTTCTGGGGAGGGAACACTGAAGCTTTCTTT | CASSDFWGGNTEAFF
TRBJ2-4 | TRBV20-1 | TRBD2 | many | TGCAGTGCTCCGGCGGGGGATCCAACATCCCGGGCCAAAAACATTCAGTACTTC | CSAPAGDPTSRAKNIQYF
TRBJ2-7 | TRBV28 | - | medium-sized | TGTGCCAGCAGTTTAGGGGACGGTTCCTACGAGCAGTACTTC | CASSLGDGSYEQYF
TRBJ2-3 | TRBV19 | - | many | TGTGCCAGTAGGGACAGGGGGACTAGCGGCACAGATACGCAGTATTTT | CASRDRGTSGTDTQYF
TRBJ2-7 | TRBV5-8 | - | many | TGTGCCAGCAGAAGAGATTCCTACGAGCAGTACTTC | CASRRDSYEQYF
TRBJ2-7 | TRBV4-3 | - | many | TGCGCCAGCAGCCAAGAATCAGGGCGCGGGGGCGCGGAGCAGTACTTC | CASSQESGRGGAEQYF
TRBJ2-5 | TRBV6-6 | TRBD1 | few | TGTGCCAGCAGTTATGAGGGGGCAGGGCACCAAGAGACCCAGTACTTC | CASSYEGAGHQETQYF
TRBJ2-2 | TRBV24-1 | TRBD1 | many | TGTGCCACCAGCACTCCGGGACAGGGTAACACCGGGGAGCTGTTTTTT | CATSTPGQGNTGELFF
TRBJ2-5 | TRBV29-1 | - | many | TGCAGCGTTGCGAGAGGGAAAGAGACCCAGTACTTC | CSVARGKETQYF
TRBJ2-1 | TRBV24-1 | TRBD2 | many | TGTGCCACCAGTGGTCTTAGCGGGGACAATGAGCAGTTCTTC | CATSGLSGDNEQFF
TRBJ1-6 | TRBV28 | - | many | TGTGCCAGCAGTCCACCCCGTGGACCCCTCCACTTT | CASSPPRGPLHF
TRBJ2-1 | TRBV4-3 | TRBD2 | few | TGCGCCAGCAGTCTGAAACTAGCGGGCTACAATGAGCAGTTCTTC | CASSLKLAGYNEQFF
TRBJ2-7 | TRBV6-1 | - | medium-sized | TGTGCCAGCCGGATTGACAGCTCCTACGAGCAGTACTTC | CASRIDSSYEQYF
TRBJ2-7 | TRBV3-1 | - | many | TGTGCCAGCAGCCCTGTTCCTCAGGGACCCTACGAGCAGTACTTC | CASSPVPQGPYEQYF
TRBJ1-1 | TRBV5-6 | - | many | TGTGCCAGCAGCTTTGAAGCTGAAGCTTTCTTT | CASSFEAEAFF
TRBJ1-4 | TRBV28 | - | few | TGTGCCAGCAGTTTAATGGGCTGGGACAATCATAATGAAAAACTGTTTTTT | CASSLMGWDNHNEKLFF